The 21 T cell receptor beta chains below come from one sample, sequenced in a study of cytomegalovirus exposure and HLA in healthy donors. Primers: 60 Vbeta forward and 13 Jbeta reverse. The assay was immunoSEQ multiplex PCR, and TCRdb's table has in-frame clones only and misses some. The data contain approximately 85,000 clones, about three fifths of them seen just once; the ten biggest clones take up about 5.4%. The sample taken for sequencing was PBMCs. The receptors stem from a woman under 40 in good health and CMV-seropositive.

Only one count was recorded for this clone. The CDR3 here is CAWEVASGYGYTF. CDR3 sequence (DNA): TGTGCCTGGGAGGTGGCTTCCGGCTATGGCTACACCTTC. The rearrangement links TRBV30 to TRBJ1-2; D not resolved. The V gene's germline CDR1 is GTSNPN and CDR2 SVGIG (reference sequence). V lost 5 bases and J 4 bases, leaving 14 bases between the germline ends. This CDR3 is 13 amino acids long.

This clone has only a few counts. V is TRBV7-9 and J is TRBJ1-6; D is ambiguous. Trimming left V 5 bases short and J 0 bases short, with 5 bases between. The CDR3 sequence is 14 residues long. The germline gives CDR1 SEHNR, CDR2 FQNEAQ (reference sequence). The chain's CDR3 is CASSASSYNSPLHF. The CDR3 DNA follows: TGTGCCAGCAGCGCCAGCTCCTATAATTCACCCCTCCACTTT.

Only a few counts were recorded for this clone. The V call is TRBV5-5, the J call TRBJ1-1; no firm D call. V dropped 1 base and J dropped 7 bases, with 5 bases sitting between them. Looked up from germline, CDR1 is SGHKS and CDR2 is YYEKEE (reference sequence). This CDR3 contains 11 residues. DNA of the CDR3: TGTGCCAGCAGCTTGCGCAGTGAAGCTTTCTTT. This codes for CASSLRSEAFF.

This chain connects TRBV27 to TRBJ2-2, with TRBD1 matching 7 bases. The CDR3 has 15 residues. The germline gives CDR1 MNHEY, CDR2 SMNVEV (reference sequence). V was clipped by 6 bases and J by 3 bases; unmatched bases: 7. The CDR3 region is CASSYQTGHTGELFF. In DNA form, the CDR3 reads TGTGCCAGCAGCTACCAGACAGGGCACACCGGGGAGCTGTTTTTT.

The chain carries TRBV5-1 and TRBJ2-3; possibly TRBD2 for D (5 bases). This CDR3 is built from 14 residues. Trimming took off 3 bases at V and 8 bases at J, with 16 bases between the two ends. The V gene's germline CDR1 is SGHRS and CDR2 YFSETQ. The CDR3 DNA reads as TGCGCCAGCAGCTACGGACGGGCAGAGGGTACGCAGTATTTT. Its protein product is CASSYGRAEGTQYF.

The chain couples TRBV5-5 to TRBJ2-3, with 14 bases fitting TRBD2. J lost 6 bases, V lost 4 bases, and 7 bases had no gene match. The germline CDR1 and CDR2 sequences are SGHKS and YYEKEE (reference sequence). The CDR3 consists of 16 residues. The CDR3 nucleotides are TGTGCCAGCAGCCTAGGACTAGCGGGGGGCGTGGATACGCAGTATTTT. Translation: CASSLGLAGGVDTQYF.

This chain uses TRBV2 with TRBJ2-1; maybe TRBD1 (5 bases). Trimming pared 2 bases from V and 9 bases from J, leaving 20 bases between. Germline V CDR1 and CDR2: SNHLY, FYNNEI. The CDR3 extends over 16 amino acids. CDR3 bases: TGTGCCAGCAGTGAATGGAGTGGTGGCCGTACAGGTGAGCAGTTCTTC. The encoded protein is CASSEWSGGRTGEQFF.

This chain uses TRBV27 with TRBJ2-2, with D perhaps matching TRBD1 (6 bases). The CDR3 is 15 amino acids. Trimming shortened V by 4 bases and J by 1 base, and 10 bases separated the two germline ends. The V gene's germline CDR1 is MNHEY and CDR2 SMNVEV (reference sequence). CDR3 in DNA: TGTGCCAGCAGTTCACGGACAGAGAACACCGGGGAGCTGTTTTTT. This codes for CASSSRTENTGELFF.

This chain links TRBV13 with TRBJ1-1; tentative D call: TRBD1 (5 bases). Trimming removed 2 bases at V and 4 bases at J, with 8 bases between. Germline values: CDR1 PRHDT, CDR2 FYEKMQ (reference sequence). The CDR3 has 13 amino acids. The CDR3 here is CASSLIGVTEAFF. CDR3 DNA: TGTGCCAGCAGCTTAATAGGGGTCACTGAAGCTTTCTTT.

The rearrangement joins TRBV5-1 to TRBJ1-6, with 10 bases matching TRBD1. V lost 2 bases to trimming and J lost 6 bases; unmatched junction nucleotides: 2. The germline gives CDR1 SGHRS, CDR2 YFSETQ. The CDR3 spans 15 residues. The chain's CDR3 is CASSLGTGVNSPLHF. In nucleotides, the CDR3 is TGCGCCAGCAGCTTAGGGACAGGGGTTAATTCACCCCTCCACTTT.

The chain carries TRBV14 and TRBJ1-1; a weak D match, TRBD1 (5 bases). Trimming took 0 bases from V and 0 from J, leaving 11 bases between them. Germline CDR1 is SGHDN and CDR2 is FVKESK. The CDR3 extends over 16 amino acids. Here the CDR3 DNA reads TGTGCCAGCAGCCAAGATTGGGGGGGAGTGAACACTGAAGCTTTCTTT. It encodes CASSQDWGGVNTEAFF. Looking up the rest from reference TRBV14 and TRBJ1-1 gives the full variable domain: EAGVTQFPSHSVIEKGQTVTLRCDPISGHDNLYWYRRVMGKEIKFLLHFVKESKQDESGMPNNRFLAERTGGTYSTLKVQPAELEDSGVYFCASSQDWGGVNTEAFFGQGTRLTVV.

V is TRBV18 and J is TRBJ2-2; 10 bases are a match to TRBD1. V shed 2 bases, J shed 7 bases, and the junction held 7 bases outside the gene matches. This CDR3 spans 16 amino acids. Germline lookup yields CDR1 KGHSH and CDR2 LQKENI. For the CDR3, the DNA is TGTGCCAGCTCACCATTGGCCGGGACAGGGGACGGGGAGCTGTTTTTT. This gives the protein CASSPLAGTGDGELFF.

A few counts support this clone. The rearrangement links TRBV19 to TRBJ1-5, with 7 bases aligning to TRBD1. The CDR3 has 15 residues. Trimming took 3 bases from V and 6 from J; bases not matched to a gene: 8. Germline CDR1 is LNHDA and CDR2 is SQIVND (reference sequence). The chain's CDR3 is CASSMTGSWSQPQHF. The CDR3 DNA follows: TGTGCCAGTAGTATGACAGGGAGTTGGAGTCAGCCCCAGCATTTT. Looking up the rest from reference TRBV19 and TRBJ1-5 gives the full variable domain: DGGITQSPKYLFRKEGQNVTLSCEQNLNHDAMYWYRQDPGQGLRLIYYSQIVNDFQKGDIAEGYSVSREKKESFPLTVTSAQKNPTAFYLCASSMTGSWSQPQHFGDGTRLSIL.

The chain has TRBV18 and TRBJ2-7; 7 bases match TRBD1. The CDR3 loop spans 14 amino acids. Germline V gene data show CDR1 as KGHSH and CDR2 as LQKENI. The ends lost 6 bases at V and 2 bases at J; junction bases unmatched: 7. The CDR3 DNA is TGTGCCAGCTCCCCCAACAGGGGCCCCTACGAGCAGTACTTC. This sequence encodes CASSPNRGPYEQYF.

The chain couples TRBV4-2 to TRBJ1-1; D possibly corresponds to TRBD1 (6 bases). Germline CDR1 and CDR2: LGHNA and YNFKEQ. V dropped 4 bases and J dropped 6 bases, with 9 bases sitting between them. This CDR3 spans 12 amino acids. The CDR3 nucleotides are TGTGCCAGCAGCCCACAGGGTTCTGAAGCTTTCTTT. It codes for CASSPQGSEAFF.

This chain joins TRBV5-1 and TRBJ2-1; 7 bases line up with TRBD2. J lost 5 bases, V lost 0 bases, and 5 bases had no gene match. CDR3 length equals 15 residues. Germline CDR1 SGHRS, CDR2 YFSETQ. The CDR3 coding sequence is TGCGCCAGCAGCTTGGCAAGGGCGGGGGACAATGAGCAGTTCTTC. This encodes CASSLARAGDNEQFF.

This clone has just one count. This chain uses TRBV5-8 with TRBJ2-1, with 8 bases matching TRBD2. V lost 4 bases, J lost 4 bases, and 13 bases stayed unmatched. Germline lookup yields CDR1 SGHTS and CDR2 YDEGEE. The CDR3 contains 17 residues. The CDR3 bases are TGTGCCAGCAGCCTTAATGTGGGGCTAGCGGGTTACAATGAGCAGTTCTTC. The encoded protein is CASSLNVGLAGYNEQFF. The full variable domain, rest sourced from reference TRBV5-8 and TRBJ2-1, is EAGVTQSPTHLIKTRGQQATLRCSPISGHTSVYWYQQALGLGLQFLLWYDEGEERNRGNFPPRFSGRQFPNYSSELNVNALELEDSALYLCASSLNVGLAGYNEQFFGPGTRLTVL.

This chain uses TRBV7-2 with TRBJ1-4; a possible D gene is TRBD1 (6 bases). Germline CDR1 SGHTA, CDR2 FQGNSA. V was clipped by 2 bases and J by 2 bases, with 12 bases between them. CDR3 length: 16 amino acids. DNA for the CDR3: TGTGCCAGCAGCTTAATCGGGGGGGGCACTAATGAAAAACTGTTTTTT. Translated: CASSLIGGGTNEKLFF.

This sequence joins TRBV10-2 and TRBJ2-3; possibly TRBD1 for D (5 bases). Trimming shortened V by 7 bases and J by 1 base, and 12 bases separated the two germline ends. This CDR3 is built from 14 residues. Looked up from germline, CDR1 is WSHSY and CDR2 is SAAADI. CDR3 nucleotide sequence: TGCGCCAGCAAGGCAGGGTATGGCACAGATACGCAGTATTTT. Amino acids: CASKAGYGTDTQYF.

This clone was seen more than once but under ten times. The chain has TRBV5-1 and TRBJ1-2; TRBD1 aligns across 7 bases. V gave up 1 base and J gave up 8 bases; unmatched junction bases: 8. The CDR3 has 14 residues. Germline V CDR1 and CDR2: SGHRS, YFSETQ. For the CDR3, the DNA is TGCGCCAGCAGCTTGTATGGCCGACAGGGAGGCTACACCTTC. As protein: CASSLYGRQGGYTF.

A remark on this clone: Its ends do not fully match the called genes, so a read error is possible. The V call is TRBV7-7, the J call TRBJ2-2; D is unresolved. Per germline, CDR1 SSHAT and CDR2 FNYEAQ (reference sequence). The CDR3 length is 15 residues. DNA of the CDR3: TGTGCTAGCAGCCCACCCGATGCGGTTGTCGGGGAGCTGTTTTTT. Its translation: CASSPPDAVVGELFF.